The clone carrying this T cell receptor (beta chain) appeared many times. Its antigen is not identified. This sample is drawn from a study of T cells in Graves' hyperthyroidism and ophthalmopathy. CDR3 size: 12 residues. The V and J ends lost 5 bases and 3 bases respectively, with 7 bases between them. Germline CDR1 is SGHTS and CDR2 is YDEGEE. Broader study findings: Most thyroid clonotypes expanded above 0.001 were also detected in blood. The model made its ophthalmopathy prediction, and onset followed a median approximately six months later.

From RNA transcripts, TCR beta CDR3 regions were amplified. A set of HTBI primers served as the primers for a first-round RT-PCR of the TCR CDR3. One entry per CDR3 protein, called by TCRdb with MiXCR from the multiplex PCR reads. The table includes fewer than 650,000 distinct CDR3 sequences, approximately 14% detected once. What was sequenced was blood. The clonotype originates from a woman aged 40 to 55 with Graves' hyperthyroidism. This chain connects TRBV5-8 to TRBJ2-3, with unresolved D. CDR3 region: CASSRETDTQYF. The CDR3 bases are TGTGCCAGCAGTCGTGAAACAGATACGCAGTATTTT.